This TCR beta chain was recovered during a study of blood T cell repertoires in COVID-19 (dated by TCRdb to between 2020 and 2021). A note on the overall study: The collaborator samples originated in the United States, Italy and Spain and spanned the acute and convalescent phases of COVID-19. The sample metadata nearly always contained a de-identified subject ID, COVID-19 status, age in years and sex. The repertoires were released in a freely available public database intended as a resource for research on the immune response to SARS-CoV-2. Samples came from the ongoing ImmuneRACE study (first 160 participants) plus 1,254 subjects from 6 global collaborators. HLA class I and class II types, where available, came from metadata supplied by the sample provider rather than from assay-based typing. The material from the prospective study consisted of cDNA or gDNA derived from T cells, B-cell-depleted T cells, or PBMCs. Subjects who had been exposed to COVID-19, were actively infected with it, or had recovered from it provided the deeply sampled blood TCRbeta repertoires that made up the dataset. Broad study findings and their caveats: The amount of clinical and demographic metadata varied by source and participant and was provided uncurated.

As for this clone: Its antigen is unknown. The record has no base qualities; no much larger clone is one base away.

The collaborating institutions used their own protocols to collect whole blood in K2EDTA tubes. For TCRbeta analysis, collaborators shipped samples as frozen whole blood, isolated PBMCs, or DNA extracted from either of those sample types. TCRbeta CDR3 regions were amplified from genomic DNA using the immunoSEQ Assay, a bias-controlled multiplex PCR. Per the authors' processing: The number of nucleated cells in each sample was estimated from the amplification of reference gene primers within the assay. Sequence reads were collapsed and filtered to measure the absolute abundance of every unique TCRbeta CDR3 rearrangement. For each sample, productive Simpson clonality was calculated as the square root of Simpson's diversity index over productive rearrangements. Sourced from immuneACCESS, this table was stored by TCRdb with only in-frame sequences that have V and J called. A share of the clones is absent; for the studies checked, an unresolved V gene accounts for under half, and the remainder has no known explanation. For V, J and clone size, that table is used; D and trimming come from the DNA. The sample records more than 250,000 clones, around 82% of which are singletons. The ten largest clones add up to approximately 9% of the sample.

Counted from cysteine to phenylalanine, this CDR3 has 16 amino acids. CDR3 DNA is the only sequence kept; it has 48 bases, read in frame from the first base. The germline V gene yields MNHEY for CDR1 and SVGEGT for CDR2. V is pruned by 2 bases and J by 0 bases, leaving 6 bases of the junction without a gene match. This receptor was obtained from a human donor in a cohort sampled during active COVID-19. Material: peripheral blood. In this chain, TRBV6-2 or TRBV6-3 is recombined with TRBJ1-1; 7 middle bases align to TRBD1. The CDR3 is CASSYLTGSMNTEAFF. The nucleotide sequence is given as TGTGCCAGCAGTTACCTGACAGGGTCCATGAACACTGAAGCTTTCTTT.